This T cell receptor (beta chain) appears in the sequencing data of a study of shared clonotypes between healthy human individuals (dated by TCRdb to between 2020 and 2021). Looking at the study overall: The cohort included three men and a couple of women between 18 and 49 years of age. Per donor, leukapheresis produced somewhere between about 0.9 and 9.5 billion PBMCs. To estimate repertoire size and how much clonotype sharing occurs between individuals, the study deeply sequenced the blood TCR repertoires of about five healthy adults. For each donor, CD4 naive and CD4 memory were each run on three plates, CD8 naive on two plates, and CD8 memory on one plate. Different laboratories and diverse techniques were used to prepare libraries and sequence TCR repertoires, to increase sequencing depth and limit assay-specific biases.

This clone was seen only once. No cognate antigen has been identified for it. Base quality data are lacking; no much larger clone is found one base away. TCR CDR3 regions were amplified from genomic DNA by multiplex PCR using the deep immunoSEQ assay. For each cell subset, the extracted genomic DNA was distributed evenly across all wells of several immunoSEQ 96-well plates, and each plate served as one replicate. Each replicate PCR for sorted subsets received around 200 ng genomic DNA, equal to tens of thousands of T cell genomes. Purified libraries were quantified with a Qubit 3.0 fluorometer, sized on a Bioanalyzer 2100, and re-quantified with the KAPA Library Quantification kit. A separate single-read 150-cycle Illumina NextSeq 550 flow cell was used to sequence each immunoSEQ 96-well plate. Per the original workflow: The immunoSEQ output contained only junctional sequences without quality scores, so filtering could not match that applied to full-length reads. To assign V/J genes and CDR3, sequences were annotated against IMGT germline references using PyIR, a Python wrapper for IgBLAST v1.9. Reads were filtered out if the reads had weak V/J assignments (E-value above 1e-6), no CDR3, stop codons, out-of-frame junctions, or ambiguous translated residues. V3J clonotypes were defined by identical inferred V gene, J gene, and CDR3 amino acid sequence. Percentage overlap between repertoires was calculated by dividing the number of shared unique clonotypes by the size of the smaller repertoire. Repertoire richness was assessed with RTK rarefaction, the Chao1 estimator, and Recon v2.1 estimates of unobserved clonotypes. Generation probabilities were computed with OLGA for all TCRbeta clonotypes obtained by the gDNA method from several donors. Here the immuneACCESS table is served through TCRdb, limited to in-frame sequences with V and J called. Missing clones are a known gap in these copies; in checked studies unresolved V genes cover under half, and the rest lacks a known reason. V and J calls and clone size are copied from that table; D and trimming were computed from the DNA. The sample yields under 2.5 million clones; 92% were counted once. The biggest ten clones account for more than 0.35% of the sample.

General conclusions and limits of the study: Pairwise subsampling indicated that sequencing depth was expected to affect the degree of clonotype sharing among donors. The small number of donors limited the genetic and exposure-history diversity represented. Even with the large sequencing depth, rarefaction of the sorted-subset datasets indicated that sequencing was incomplete. Naive subsets generally had larger estimated clonotype richness than memory subsets did. Compared with non-shared clonotypes, the clonotypes found in all four sorted-subset donors had higher generation probabilities. Only blood was sampled, and tissue TCR repertoires likely differ from those in blood. Across four donors, 5% to 6% of naive CD4, roughly 3.3% of naive CD8, under 2.5% of memory CD4, and 0.4% of memory CD8 clonotypes were shared.

Donors were healthy HIV-negative adults with no recently reported acute infections or vaccinations. Every donor was a Caucasian adult residing in Nashville, Tennessee, USA. Magnetic negative selection was used to enrich CD4+ T cells, after which naive cells were positively selected on CD45RA and the negative fraction became the memory subset. After blood collection by leukapheresis, PBMCs were isolated using Ficoll-Histopaque density gradient centrifugation and then cryopreserved in the vapor phase of liquid nitrogen. Purity and quantity of every magnetically sorted T cell population were checked by analytical flow cytometry. Each sorted fraction had its genomic DNA isolated and then quantified by UV absorbance on a Nanodrop 2000c. As encoded in the germline V gene, CDR1 is MNHNS while CDR2 is SASEGT. Deletion took 6 bases off V and 0 bases off J, with a span of 11 bases between the germline ends. The cysteine opens and the phenylalanine closes a CDR3 of 14 amino acids. The read is trimmed to its CDR3 DNA, 42 bases read in frame from base 1.

This receptor chain uses TRBV6-1 and TRBJ1-2; a confident D gene designation cannot be given. The sample taken for sequencing was naive CD4+ T cells from PBMCs. In light of the paper, this sample's cell subset or site label describes: CD45RA+ positively selected. The receptor comes from a man aged 18 to 29 in good health. Some clones in this sample may be carry-over from other donors' samples. The CDR3 amino acid sequence is: CASSFSGTNYGYTF. The DNA sequence is given as TGTGCCAGCAGCTTTTCCGGGACTAACTATGGCTACACCTTC.